The following is a T cell receptor beta chain sequence with its context. Its antigen is not identified. TCRdb re-called the 5' RACE reads and shows each CDR3 protein once, DNA omitted. This sample contains 350,000 to 400,000 distinct CDR3 sequences. Per germline, CDR1 SNHLY and CDR2 FYNNEI. The CDR3 spans 11 residues. This record belongs to a study of T cells expressing NK-cell markers. As for the study in general: All TCR beta repertoires analysed originated from sorted CD3+CD56+NKG2C+, CD3+CD56+NKG2C- and CD3+CD56-NKG2C+ T cells. HCMV seropositivity marked most of the eight sequenced donors; one was seronegative. General study results and limits: The dominant NKG2C+ clonotypes represented about 1.0-7.5% of CD8+ T cells in over 5 donors. These clonotypes, the leaders elsewhere, also led the CD3+CD56-NKG2C+ fraction in four donors.

This receptor was identified in a woman aged 45 to 65 in good health. Sequencing was done on a sample of blood T cells: a sorted CD56 or NKG2C T cell subset, CD4+ or CD8+ T cells, or bulk PBMC T cells (not recorded which). V usage is TRBV2 and J usage is TRBJ2-1. This chain's CDR3 is CASTTDNEQFF.